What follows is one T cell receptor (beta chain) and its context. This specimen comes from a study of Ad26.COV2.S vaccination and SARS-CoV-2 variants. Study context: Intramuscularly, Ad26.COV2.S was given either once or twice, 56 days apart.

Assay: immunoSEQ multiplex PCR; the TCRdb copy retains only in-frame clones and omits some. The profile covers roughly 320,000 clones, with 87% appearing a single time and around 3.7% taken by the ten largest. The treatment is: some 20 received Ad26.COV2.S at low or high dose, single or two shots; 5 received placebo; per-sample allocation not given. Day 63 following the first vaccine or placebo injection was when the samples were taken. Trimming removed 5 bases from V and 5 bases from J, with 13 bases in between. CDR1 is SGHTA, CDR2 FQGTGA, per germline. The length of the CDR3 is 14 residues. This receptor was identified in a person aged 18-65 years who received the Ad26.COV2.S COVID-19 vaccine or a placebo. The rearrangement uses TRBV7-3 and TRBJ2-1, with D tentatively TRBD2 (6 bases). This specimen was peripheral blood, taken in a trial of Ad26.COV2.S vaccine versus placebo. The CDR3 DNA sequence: TGTGCCAGCAGCCCCCGGGACTCAGACAATGAGCAGTTCTTC. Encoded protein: CASSPRDSDNEQFF.